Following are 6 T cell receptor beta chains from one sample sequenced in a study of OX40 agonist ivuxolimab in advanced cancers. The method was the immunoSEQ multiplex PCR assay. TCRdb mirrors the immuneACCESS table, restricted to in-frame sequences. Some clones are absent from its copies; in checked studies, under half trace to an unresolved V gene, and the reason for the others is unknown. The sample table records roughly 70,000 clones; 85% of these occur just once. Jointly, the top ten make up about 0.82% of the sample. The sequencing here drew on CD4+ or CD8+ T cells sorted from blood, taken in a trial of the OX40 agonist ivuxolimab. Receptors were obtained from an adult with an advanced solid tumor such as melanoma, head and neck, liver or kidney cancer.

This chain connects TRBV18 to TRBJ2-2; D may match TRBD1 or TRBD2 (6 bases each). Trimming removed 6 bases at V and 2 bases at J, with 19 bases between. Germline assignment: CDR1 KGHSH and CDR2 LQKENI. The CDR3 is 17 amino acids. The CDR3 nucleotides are TGTGCCAGCTCCCCCCTGTTTGGGGGGCCCAACACCGGGGAGCTGTTTTTT. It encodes CASSPLFGGPNTGELFF.

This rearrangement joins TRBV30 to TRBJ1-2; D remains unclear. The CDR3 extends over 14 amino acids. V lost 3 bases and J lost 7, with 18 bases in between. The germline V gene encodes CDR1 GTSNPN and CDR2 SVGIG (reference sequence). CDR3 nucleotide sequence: TGTGCCTGGAGCCCACCACTCATCACTGGTGGCTACACCTTC. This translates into CAWSPPLITGGYTF.

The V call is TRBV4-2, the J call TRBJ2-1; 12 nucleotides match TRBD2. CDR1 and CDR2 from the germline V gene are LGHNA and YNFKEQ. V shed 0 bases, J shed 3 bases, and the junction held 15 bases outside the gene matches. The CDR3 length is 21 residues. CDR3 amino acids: CASSQDRPAGLAGGIYNEQFF. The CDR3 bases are TGTGCCAGCAGCCAAGATCGGCCGGCGGGGCTAGCGGGGGGGATCTACAATGAGCAGTTCTTC.

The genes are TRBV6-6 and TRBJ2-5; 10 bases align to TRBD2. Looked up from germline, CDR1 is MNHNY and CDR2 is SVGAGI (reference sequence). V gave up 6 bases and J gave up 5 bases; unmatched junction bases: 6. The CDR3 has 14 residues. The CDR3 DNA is TGTGCCAGCAGAACTAGCGGGAAGGACGAGACCCAGTACTTC. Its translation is CASRTSGKDETQYF.

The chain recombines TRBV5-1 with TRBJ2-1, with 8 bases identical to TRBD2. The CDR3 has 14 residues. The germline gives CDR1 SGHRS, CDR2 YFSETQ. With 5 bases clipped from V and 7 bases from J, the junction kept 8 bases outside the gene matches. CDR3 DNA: TGCGCCAGCAGTCCCGGCGGGGGGTGGAATGAGCAGTTCTTC. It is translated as CASSPGGGWNEQFF.

CDR3 protein: CASTDGTASYGYTF. The CDR3 DNA sequence: TGTGCCAGCACCGACGGGACAGCAAGCTATGGCTACACCTTC. This rearrangement joins TRBV28 to TRBJ1-2; 7 nucleotides agree with TRBD1. This CDR3 is 14 amino acids long. The V segment lost 7 bases and the J segment 4 bases; nucleotides outside the gene matches: 9. In germline, CDR1 is MDHEN, CDR2 SYDVKM.